This TCR beta chain came from a study of cytomegalovirus exposure and HLA in healthy donors. Study-wide findings and caveats: A later analysis linked a missense variant in DCLRE1C to the trimming of TCR beta V and J genes. TCR beta sequences reportedly predicted most subjects' HLA-A and HLA-B alleles accurately.

The CDR3 totals 15 residues. Per the germline V gene, CDR1 is LGHNA and CDR2 is YSLEER. Trimming removed 2 bases at V and 0 bases at J, with 10 bases between. PCR was performed using 60 Vbeta and 13 Jbeta primers. The table came from immunoSEQ multiplex PCR; TCRdb's copy has only in-frame clones and leaves some out. The table has 170,000 or so clones, approximately 80% seen once. The donors, nominally healthy at sampling, likely had unrecorded immune exposures. Points on this clone: Its antigen is currently unknown.

The TCR originated in a woman in her twenties or thirties in good health and CMV-seronegative. The chain links TRBV4-3 to TRBJ2-5; D gene uncertain. The sample comprised PBMCs. This CDR3 is CASSQLFHYQETQYF. The CDR3 DNA is TGCGCCAGCAGCCAATTGTTCCATTACCAAGAGACCCAGTACTTC.